These T cell receptor beta chains were read from a single sample in a study of T cell responses to AZD1222 COVID-19 vaccine. Using immunoSEQ multiplex PCR, the repertoire was profiled, and TCRdb retains in-frame clones only, with some absent. The profile shows around 140,000 clones, more than 90% of them singletons. The sample here was peripheral blood, taken 28 days after the second AZD1222 dose. The source is an adult who received the AZD1222 COVID-19 vaccine. The CDR3 runs from the conserved cysteine through the conserved F or W. Each record gives: D gene, clone size, CDR3 length, V gene, J gene, CDR3 DNA, CDR3 protein. D genes are given only for firm matches. Size values are once, few and many counts, or a class for expanded clones, and some rows have none.

>NA|NA|15|TRBV2|TRBJ1-2
TGTGCCAGCAGTGAGCAGGGTTCTGCGAACTATGGCTACACCTTC
CASSEQGSANYGYTF
>TRBD1|NA|13|TRBV19|TRBJ1-5
TGTGCCAGTAGTCCTTCAGGGGGCCAGCCCCAGCATTTT
CASSPSGGQPQHF
>TRBD2|NA|14|TRBV6-2/TRBV6-3|TRBJ2-2
TGTGCCAGCAGTTATTCTGGGACTAGCGGAGCCCTGTTTTTT
CASSYSGTSGALFF
>NA|NA|14|TRBV18|TRBJ2-1
TGTGCCAGCTCACCAGGCCAGATGGGGACGGAGCAGTTCTTC
CASSPGQMGTEQFF
>TRBD1|NA|14|TRBV29-1|TRBJ1-1
TGCAGCGCTCAGAGAGGACAGGAGAACACTGAAGCTTTCTTT
CSAQRGQENTEAFF
>NA|NA|12|TRBV24-1|TRBJ2-1
TGTGCCACTGGGACCGCCTACAATGAGCAGTTCTTC
CATGTAYNEQFF
>NA|NA|14|TRBV5-1|TRBJ2-5
TGCGCCAGCAGCACGTTGGGATCTCAAGAGACCCAGTACTTC
CASSTLGSQETQYF
>TRBD1|NA|12|TRBV13|TRBJ1-2
TGTGCCAGCAGTTATAACAGGGGAGGCTACACCTTC
CASSYNRGGYTF
>TRBD1|NA|14|TRBV18|TRBJ1-5
TGTGCCAGCTCACCAGGACAGGTCAATCAGCCCCAGCATTTT
CASSPGQVNQPQHF
>NA|NA|15|TRBV2|TRBJ1-2
TGTGCCAGCAGTGAAGCGTACGGAGCTAACTATGGCTACACCTTC
CASSEAYGANYGYTF
>TRBD1|once|14|TRBV29-1|TRBJ2-5
TGCAGCGTTGGACTGACAGGGGGGCGTGAGACCCAGTACTTC
CSVGLTGGRETQYF
>TRBD1|once|15|TRBV3-1/TRBV3-2|TRBJ2-7
TGTGCCAGCAGCCAAGGTCTCGACAGGGACTACGAGCAGTACTTC
CASSQGLDRDYEQYF
>NA|NA|16|TRBV6-2/TRBV6-3|TRBJ1-4
TGTGCCAGCAGTCCGCGAATGGGTGCAACTAATGAAAAACTGTTTTTT
CASSPRMGATNEKLFF
>TRBD1|NA|15|TRBV6-5|TRBJ1-1
TGTGCCAGCAACCCGTCAGGGGGCGCCAGCACTGAAGCTTTCTTT
CASNPSGGASTEAFF
>TRBD2|once|14|TRBV19|TRBJ2-1
TGTGCCAGTAAGTTAGCGGGAGGAACCGATGAGCAGTTCTTC
CASKLAGGTDEQFF
>NA|NA|13|TRBV10-3|TRBJ1-1
TGTGCCATCAGTGAGTCGAGGGTAACTGAAGCTTTCTTT
CAISESRVTEAFF
>TRBD1|NA|16|TRBV6-1|TRBJ2-1
TGTGCCAGCAGTGCGGGGACAGGGGGCTTCTACAATGAGCAGTTCTTC
CASSAGTGGFYNEQFF
>NA|NA|12|TRBV4-1|TRBJ1-3
TGCGCCAGCAGCCAAGCTGGAAACACCATATATTTT
CASSQAGNTIYF
>NA|NA|13|TRBV9|TRBJ2-7
TGTGCCAGCAGCCCCTCGGGGGTTTCCGAGCAGTACTTC
CASSPSGVSEQYF
>NA|few|15|TRBV5-1|TRBJ1-3
TGCGCCAGCAGCCTCGGGCCTGAAGGAGGAAACACCATATATTTT
CASSLGPEGGNTIYF
>TRBD1|NA|14|TRBV2|TRBJ2-5
TGTGCCAGCAGTCCGGGACAGGGGCAAGAGACCCAGTACTTC
CASSPGQGQETQYF